The rows below give T cell receptor beta chains drawn from one sample of a study of blood T cells in healthy people across ages. TCRdb passed the 5' RACE reads through MiXCR, listing each CDR3 protein once. The sample carries about a million distinct CDR3 sequences, 35% to 45% recorded once. What was sequenced was blood. The receptors originated from a man between 18 and 29 years old in good health. Both conserved end residues are part of each CDR3. The D gene is left open where the match is weak. Only some rows state a clone size, as once, few, many or a class for expanded clones.

j_call d_call v_call clone_size cdr3_length cdr3_nt cdr3_aa
TRBJ1-6 - TRBV6-6 - 16 TGTGCCAGCAGATGGGACGGACGCTCCTATAATTCACCCCTCCACTTT CASRWDGRSYNSPLHF
TRBJ2-1 TRBD2 TRBV27 once 16 TGTGCCAGCACCTATCTATGGACTAGCGGCTTGAATGAGCAGTTCTTC CASTYLWTSGLNEQFF
TRBJ1-2 - TRBV14 many 13 TGTGCCAGCAGTCGGGGGGGAAACTATGGCTACACCTTC CASSRGGNYGYTF
TRBJ2-4 - TRBV29-1 few 14 TGCAGCGTGACCAGGGAGATTGGCCTAAACATTCAGTACTTC CSVTREIGLNIQYF
TRBJ2-1 - TRBV27 - 13 TGTGCCAGCAGTGGGACTGGGCTCGATGAGCAGTTCTTC CASSGTGLDEQFF
TRBJ2-7 - TRBV5-1 once 15 TGCGCCAGCAGCTTTGATACACTAAGCTCCTACGAGCAGTACTTC CASSFDTLSSYEQYF
TRBJ2-3 TRBD1 TRBV4-1 - 16 TGCGCCAGCAGCCCACAGACAGGGGGCGTACGAGATACGCAGTATTTT CASSPQTGGVRDTQYF
TRBJ2-7 - TRBV7-9 few 12 TGTGCCAGCAGCTTAATCGGGGACGAGCAGTACTTC CASSLIGDEQYF
TRBJ2-7 - TRBV12-5 few 14 TGTGCTAGTGGTAAGAGGGACGCAACTGGCGAGCAGTACTTC CASGKRDATGEQYF
TRBJ2-5 - TRBV29-1 - 13 TGCAGCGTTTTGAGGGGGTCCGGAGAGACCCAGTACTTC CSVLRGSGETQYF
TRBJ2-6 TRBD1 TRBV28 - 18 TGTGCCAGCAGTTGGCTCGTTCGACAGGGTCGTAGGGCCAACGTCCTGACTTTC CASSWLVRQGRRANVLTF
TRBJ2-3 - TRBV27 - 14 TGTGCCAGCAGTTTAGAACTCGCCCCAGATACGCAGTATTTT CASSLELAPDTQYF
TRBJ2-1 TRBD1 TRBV29-1 - 13 TGCAGCGTTTGGGACAGGGTAGAAAATGAGCAGTTCTTC CSVWDRVENEQFF
TRBJ1-6 - TRBV15 - 15 TGTGCCACCAGCAGAGAAGGAAAGTATAATTCACCCCTCCACTTT CATSREGKYNSPLHF
TRBJ2-7 - TRBV20-1 few 12 TGCAGTGCTAGTAGGTCATACTACGAGCAGTACTTC CSASRSYYEQYF
TRBJ2-3 - TRBV4-2 - 14 TGTGCCAGCAGCCAAGATACTGGCCAGGGGAGCCGGTATTTT CASSQDTGQGSRYF
TRBJ2-3 - TRBV4-1 few 18 TGCGCCAGCAGCCAAAACATCGTGGTTAGCCAGAGCACAGATACGCAGTATTTT CASSQNIVVSQSTDTQYF
TRBJ2-1 - TRBV7-9 few 15 TGTGCCAGCAGCGAAAGCGAGAGCTCCTACAATGAGCAGTTCTTC CASSESESSYNEQFF
TRBJ2-3 TRBD1 TRBV4-3 few 15 TGCGCCAGCAGCCGCGCTCTCCGGGACAGAGATACGCAGTATTTT CASSRALRDRDTQYF
TRBJ2-7 - TRBV12-5 few 12 TGTGCTAGTTTTAGGAATTTCTACGAGCAGTACTTC CASFRNFYEQYF
TRBJ2-7 TRBD2 TRBV20-1 - 14 TGCAGTACTAGCGGGGGGGTCTACGGGAATGAGCAGTACTTC CSTSGGVYGNEQYF
TRBJ2-3 - TRBV4-3 many 13 TGCGCCAGCAGCCAGGACTACTACGATACGCAGTATTTT CASSQDYYDTQYF
TRBJ2-3 - TRBV10-3 - 12 TGTGCCATCAGTGATGGAAGTGACCCGCAGTATTTT CAISDGSDPQYF